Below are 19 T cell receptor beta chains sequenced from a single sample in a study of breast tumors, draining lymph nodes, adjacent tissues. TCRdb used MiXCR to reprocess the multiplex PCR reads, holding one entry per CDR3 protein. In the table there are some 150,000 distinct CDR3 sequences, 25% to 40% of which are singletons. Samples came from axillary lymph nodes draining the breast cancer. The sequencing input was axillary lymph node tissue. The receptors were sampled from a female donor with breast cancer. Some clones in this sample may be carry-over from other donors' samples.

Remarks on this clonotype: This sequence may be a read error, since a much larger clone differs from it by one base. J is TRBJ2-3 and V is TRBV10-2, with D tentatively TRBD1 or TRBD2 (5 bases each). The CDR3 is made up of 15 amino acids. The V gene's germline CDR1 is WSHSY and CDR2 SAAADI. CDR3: CASSPELGTIDTQYF. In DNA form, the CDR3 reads TGTGCCAGCTCACCAGAGCTAGGGACCATAGATACGCAGTATTTT.

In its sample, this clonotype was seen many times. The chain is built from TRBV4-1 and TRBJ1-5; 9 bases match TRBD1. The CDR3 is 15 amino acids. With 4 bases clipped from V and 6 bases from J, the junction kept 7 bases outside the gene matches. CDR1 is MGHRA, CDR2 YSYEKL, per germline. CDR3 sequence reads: CASSLRTGAGQPQHF. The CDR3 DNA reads TGCGCCAGCAGCCTCCGGACAGGGGCCGGTCAGCCCCAGCATTTT.

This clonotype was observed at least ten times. The CDR3 sequence is CASSPIASRETQYF. In nucleotides, the CDR3 is TGTGCCAGCTCACCAATCGCTAGCCGGGAGACCCAGTACTTC. The chain is built from TRBV18 and TRBJ2-5, with a weak D call TRBD2 (5 bases). The CDR3 has 14 residues. V was pared by 2 bases and J by 5 bases, with 12 bases between. CDR1 is KGHSH, CDR2 LQKENI, per germline. Full variable domain (missing parts from reference TRBV18 and TRBJ2-5): NAGVMQNPRHLVRRRGQEARLRCSPMKGHSHVYWYRQLPEEGLKFMVYLQKENIIDESGMPKERFSAEFPKEGPSILRIQQVVRGDSAAYFCASSPIASRETQYFGPGTRLLVL.

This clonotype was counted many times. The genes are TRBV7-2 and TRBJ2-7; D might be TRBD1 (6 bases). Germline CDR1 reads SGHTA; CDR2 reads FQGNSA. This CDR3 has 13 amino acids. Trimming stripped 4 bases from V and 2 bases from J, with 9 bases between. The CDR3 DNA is TGTGCCAGCAGCTCGGACAGAACCTACGAGCAGTACTTC. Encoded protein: CASSSDRTYEQYF.

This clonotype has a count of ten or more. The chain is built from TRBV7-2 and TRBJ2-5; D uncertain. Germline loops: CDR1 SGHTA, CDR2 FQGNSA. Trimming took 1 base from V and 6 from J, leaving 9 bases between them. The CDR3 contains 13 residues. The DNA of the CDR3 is TGTGCCAGCAGCTTAGTTGGGGATCAGACCCAGTACTTC. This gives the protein CASSLVGDQTQYF. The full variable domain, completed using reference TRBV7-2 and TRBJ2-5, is GAGVSQSPSNKVTEKGKDVELRCDPISGHTALYWYRQSLGQGLEFLIYFQGNSAPDKSGLPSDRFSAERTGGSVSTLTIQRTQQEDSAVYLCASSLVGDQTQYFGPGTRLLVL.

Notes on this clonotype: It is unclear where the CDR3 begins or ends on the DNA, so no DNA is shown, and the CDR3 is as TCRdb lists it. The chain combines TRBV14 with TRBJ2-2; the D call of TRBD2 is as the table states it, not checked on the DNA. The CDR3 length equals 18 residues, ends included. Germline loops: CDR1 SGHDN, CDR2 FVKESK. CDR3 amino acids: CASLRVLRAVLRAGELFF.

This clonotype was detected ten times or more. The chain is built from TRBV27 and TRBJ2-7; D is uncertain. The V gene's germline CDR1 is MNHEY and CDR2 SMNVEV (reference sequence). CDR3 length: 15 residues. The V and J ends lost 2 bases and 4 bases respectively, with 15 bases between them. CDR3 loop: CASSLSPGLGYEQYF. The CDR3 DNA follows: TGTGCCAGCAGTTTAAGTCCGGGCTTAGGGTACGAGCAGTACTTC.

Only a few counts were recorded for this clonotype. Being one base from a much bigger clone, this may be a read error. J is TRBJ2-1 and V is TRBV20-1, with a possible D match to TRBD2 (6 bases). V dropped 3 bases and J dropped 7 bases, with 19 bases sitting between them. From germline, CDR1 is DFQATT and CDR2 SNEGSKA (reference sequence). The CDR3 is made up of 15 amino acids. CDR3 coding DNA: TGCAGTGCTAGCCATAGCGGCAACCGGGCTAATGAGCAGTTCTTC. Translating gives CSASHSGNRANEQFF.

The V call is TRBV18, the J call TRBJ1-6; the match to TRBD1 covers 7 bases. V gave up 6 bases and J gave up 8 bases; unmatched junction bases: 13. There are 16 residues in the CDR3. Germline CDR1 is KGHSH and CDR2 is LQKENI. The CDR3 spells CASSLGVGQGDSPLHF. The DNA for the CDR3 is TGTGCCAGCTCTCTAGGAGTTGGGCAGGGGGATTCACCCCTCCACTTT.

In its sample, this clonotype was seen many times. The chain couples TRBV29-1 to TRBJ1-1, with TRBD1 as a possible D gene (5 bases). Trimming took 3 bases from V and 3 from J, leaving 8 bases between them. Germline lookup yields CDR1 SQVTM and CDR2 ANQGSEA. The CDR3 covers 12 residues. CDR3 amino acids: CSVDRVDTEAFF. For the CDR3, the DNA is TGCAGCGTTGACAGGGTAGACACTGAAGCTTTCTTT.

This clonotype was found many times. CDR3: CASSSRTSLEQYF. The CDR3 coding sequence is TGTGCCAGCAGCTCTCGGACTAGTCTGGAGCAGTACTTC. This chain uses TRBV7-2 with TRBJ2-7; TRBD2 aligns across 7 bases. The CDR3 consists of 13 residues. Germline V gene sequence: CDR1 SGHTA, CDR2 FQGNSA. V was pared by 4 bases and J by 7 bases, with 7 bases of the junction left unmatched.

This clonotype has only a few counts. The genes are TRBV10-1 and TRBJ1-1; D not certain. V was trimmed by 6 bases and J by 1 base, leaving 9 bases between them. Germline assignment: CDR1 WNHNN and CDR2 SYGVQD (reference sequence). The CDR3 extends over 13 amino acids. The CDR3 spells CASRDRENTEAFF. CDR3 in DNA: TGCGCCAGCAGGGACCGGGAGAACACTGAAGCTTTCTTT.

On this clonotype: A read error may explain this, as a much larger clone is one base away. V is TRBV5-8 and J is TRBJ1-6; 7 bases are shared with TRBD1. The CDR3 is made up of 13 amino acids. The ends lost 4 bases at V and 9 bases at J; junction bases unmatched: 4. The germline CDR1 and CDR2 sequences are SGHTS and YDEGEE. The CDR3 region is CASSITGASPLHF. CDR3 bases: TGTGCCAGCAGCATCACAGGGGCTTCACCCCTCCACTTT.

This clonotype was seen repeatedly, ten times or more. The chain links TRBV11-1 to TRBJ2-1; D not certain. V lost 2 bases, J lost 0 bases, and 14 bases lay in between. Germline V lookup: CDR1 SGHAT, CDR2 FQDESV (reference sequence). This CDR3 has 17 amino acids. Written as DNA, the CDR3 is TGTGCCAGCAGCTTAACAACAACGAAGAGCTCCTACAATGAGCAGTTCTTC. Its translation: CASSLTTTKSSYNEQFF.

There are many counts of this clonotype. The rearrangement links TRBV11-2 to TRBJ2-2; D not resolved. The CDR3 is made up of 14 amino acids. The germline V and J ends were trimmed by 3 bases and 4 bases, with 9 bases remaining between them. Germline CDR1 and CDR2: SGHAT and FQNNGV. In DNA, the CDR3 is TGTGCCAGCAGCTTTAACCACGTCACCGGGGAGCTGTTTTTT. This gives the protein CASSFNHVTGELFF.

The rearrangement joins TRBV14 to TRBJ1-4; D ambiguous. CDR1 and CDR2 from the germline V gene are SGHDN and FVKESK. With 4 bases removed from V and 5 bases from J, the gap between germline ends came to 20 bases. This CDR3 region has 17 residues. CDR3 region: CASSRFASGIYNEKLFF. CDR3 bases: TGTGCCAGCAGCCGCTTCGCTAGCGGGATCTACAATGAAAAACTGTTTTTT.

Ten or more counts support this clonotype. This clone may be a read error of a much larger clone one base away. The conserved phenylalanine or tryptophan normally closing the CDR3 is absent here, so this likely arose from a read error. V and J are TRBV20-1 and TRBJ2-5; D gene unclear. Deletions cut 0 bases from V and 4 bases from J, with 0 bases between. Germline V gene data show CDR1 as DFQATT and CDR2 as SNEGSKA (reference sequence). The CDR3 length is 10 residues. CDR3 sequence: CSAREETQYS. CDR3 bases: TGCAGTGCTAGAGAAGAGACCCAGTACTCC.

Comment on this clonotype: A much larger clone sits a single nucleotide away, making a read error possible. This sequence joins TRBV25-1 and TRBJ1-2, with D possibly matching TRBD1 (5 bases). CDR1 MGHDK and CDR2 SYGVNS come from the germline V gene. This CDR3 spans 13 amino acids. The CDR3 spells CASSYGGTYGHTF. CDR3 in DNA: TGTGCCAGCAGTTACGGGGGGACCTATGGCCACACCTTC.

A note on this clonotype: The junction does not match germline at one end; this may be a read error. The chain's CDR3 is CASSIGPTGEKPFF. As DNA, the CDR3 is TGCGCCAGCAGCATCGGTCCGACGGGCGAAAAACCGTTTTTT. This chain connects TRBV5-1 to TRBJ1-4; no clear D gene. CDR3 length equals 14 residues. Germline V gives CDR1 SGHRS, CDR2 YFSETQ.